This is a list of T cell receptor beta chains from one sample in a study of vaccination and CD4 T cells after COVID-19. Their target antigens are unknown. TCRdb fed the PCR reads into MiXCR, producing one record per CDR3 protein. The repertoire holds more than 9,000 distinct CDR3 sequences, around 57% seen once, with roughly 30% in the top ten. The sequencing sample was made of CD4+ T cells from blood, cultured in vitro. All receptors come from a human donor who had recovered from COVID-19. CDR3s include the opening cysteine and the closing phenylalanine or tryptophan. Each record gives: D gene, clone size, J gene, V gene, CDR3 length, CDR3 DNA, CDR3 protein. A D gene is named only where the DNA matches it firmly. Size values are once, few and many counts, or a class for expanded clones, and some rows have none.

d_call: TRBD1
clone_size: -
j_call: TRBJ1-5
v_call: TRBV9
cdr3_length: 15
cdr3_nt: TGTGCCAGCAGCGTAGGTCCAGGGGGTAATCAGCCCCAGCATTTT
cdr3_aa: CASSVGPGGNQPQHF

d_call: TRBD1
clone_size: -
j_call: TRBJ2-1
v_call: TRBV20-1
cdr3_length: 16
cdr3_nt: TGCAGTGCTAGAGATCCCAACCAGGGGGCCCGCAATGAGCAGTTCTTC
cdr3_aa: CSARDPNQGARNEQFF

d_call: -
clone_size: -
j_call: TRBJ1-2
v_call: TRBV10-3
cdr3_length: 14
cdr3_nt: TGTGCCATCAGTGAGTCGACAGCTAACTATGGCTACACCTTC
cdr3_aa: CAISESTANYGYTF

d_call: TRBD1
clone_size: -
j_call: TRBJ2-4
v_call: TRBV7-6
cdr3_length: 18
cdr3_nt: TGTGCCAGCAGCTTAGTAAGGCCCGACAAGGGGGCTATAAACATTCAGTACTTC
cdr3_aa: CASSLVRPDKGAINIQYF

d_call: -
clone_size: -
j_call: TRBJ1-1
v_call: TRBV4-1
cdr3_length: 12
cdr3_nt: TGCGCCAGCAGCCAAGATACGGCTGAAGCTTTCTTT
cdr3_aa: CASSQDTAEAFF

d_call: TRBD1
clone_size: -
j_call: TRBJ2-5
v_call: TRBV5-1
cdr3_length: 15
cdr3_nt: TGCGCCAGCAGCTGGGGACAGGGGGAGGTGGAGACCCAGTACTTC
cdr3_aa: CASSWGQGEVETQYF

d_call: TRBD2
clone_size: -
j_call: TRBJ2-1
v_call: TRBV11-3
cdr3_length: 18
cdr3_nt: TGTGCCAGCAGCGCGGGACTAGCGGGAACGGGCTCCTACAATGAGCAGTTCTTC
cdr3_aa: CASSAGLAGTGSYNEQFF

d_call: -
clone_size: -
j_call: TRBJ1-1
v_call: TRBV5-4
cdr3_length: 15
cdr3_nt: TGTGCCAGCAGCTTGGGGCAGGGGAAGAACACTGAAGCTTTCTTT
cdr3_aa: CASSLGQGKNTEAFF

d_call: -
clone_size: -
j_call: TRBJ2-2
v_call: TRBV24-1
cdr3_length: 15
cdr3_nt: TGTGCCACCAGTGATGCGGACATAAACACCGGGGAGCTGTTTTTT
cdr3_aa: CATSDADINTGELFF

d_call: -
clone_size: -
j_call: TRBJ2-7
v_call: TRBV6-1
cdr3_length: 13
cdr3_nt: TGTGCCAGCAGTGAGGGGGGACAGACGGAGCAGTACTTC
cdr3_aa: CASSEGGQTEQYF

d_call: -
clone_size: -
j_call: TRBJ1-5
v_call: TRBV7-2
cdr3_length: 15
cdr3_nt: TGTGCCAGCAGCTTCAAAGGGTACGACAATCAGCCCCAGCATTTT
cdr3_aa: CASSFKGYDNQPQHF

d_call: TRBD1
clone_size: -
j_call: TRBJ2-2
v_call: TRBV10-3
cdr3_length: 15
cdr3_nt: TGTGCCATCAGTGGACAGGGGGCTGACACCGGGGAGCTGTTTTTT
cdr3_aa: CAISGQGADTGELFF

d_call: -
clone_size: few
j_call: TRBJ1-5
v_call: TRBV7-9
cdr3_length: 14
cdr3_nt: TGTGCCAGCAGTCATAACAGCCCCAATCAGCCCCAGCATTTT
cdr3_aa: CASSHNSPNQPQHF

d_call: TRBD1
clone_size: -
j_call: TRBJ1-6
v_call: TRBV27
cdr3_length: 15
cdr3_nt: TGTGCCAGCAGTTGGACAGGGCCGGATAATTCACCCCTCCACTTT
cdr3_aa: CASSWTGPDNSPLHF

d_call: -
clone_size: -
j_call: TRBJ2-2
v_call: TRBV20-1
cdr3_length: 14
cdr3_nt: TGCAGTGCTAGACATAGGGGCCGGACCGGGGAGCTGTTTTTT
cdr3_aa: CSARHRGRTGELFF

d_call: TRBD1
clone_size: -
j_call: TRBJ1-2
v_call: TRBV9
cdr3_length: 15
cdr3_nt: TGTGCCAGCAGCGTAGGTGGACAGGGGGGTAGGGGCTACACCTTC
cdr3_aa: CASSVGGQGGRGYTF

d_call: TRBD1
clone_size: few
j_call: TRBJ1-1
v_call: TRBV6-1
cdr3_length: 13
cdr3_nt: TGTGCCAGCAGTAATTACAGGGGCACTGAAGCTTTCTTT
cdr3_aa: CASSNYRGTEAFF

d_call: TRBD1
clone_size: -
j_call: TRBJ1-6
v_call: TRBV10-2
cdr3_length: 13
cdr3_nt: TGCGCCAGCACCAGGGGGAATAATTCACCCCTCCACTTT
cdr3_aa: CASTRGNNSPLHF

d_call: TRBD1
clone_size: -
j_call: TRBJ2-7
v_call: TRBV5-1
cdr3_length: 16
cdr3_nt: TGCGCCAGCAGCACGGGGGGACAGGGGGCTTTCCACGAGCAGTACTTC
cdr3_aa: CASSTGGQGAFHEQYF

d_call: -
clone_size: -
j_call: TRBJ1-1
v_call: TRBV7-9
cdr3_length: 14
cdr3_nt: TGTGCCAGCAGCTTCGACAGTATGAACACTGAAGCTTTCTTT
cdr3_aa: CASSFDSMNTEAFF

d_call: TRBD1
clone_size: -
j_call: TRBJ1-1
v_call: TRBV6-1
cdr3_length: 16
cdr3_nt: TGTGCCAGCAACAAATTCGGACAGGGGGCGCGAACTGAAGCTTTCTTT
cdr3_aa: CASNKFGQGARTEAFF

d_call: TRBD1
clone_size: -
j_call: TRBJ1-4
v_call: TRBV29-1
cdr3_length: 13
cdr3_nt: TGCAGCGCGGTTGACAGGGGCGGCGAAAAACTGTTTTTT
cdr3_aa: CSAVDRGGEKLFF

d_call: -
clone_size: -
j_call: TRBJ2-3
v_call: TRBV20-1
cdr3_length: 14
cdr3_nt: TGCAGTGCTAGAAATTGGGGCAACACAGATACGCAGTATTTT
cdr3_aa: CSARNWGNTDTQYF

d_call: TRBD2
clone_size: -
j_call: TRBJ2-5
v_call: TRBV7-2
cdr3_length: 16
cdr3_nt: TGTGCCAGCAGCTTAGGACTAGCGGGGGGGCAAGAGACCCAGTACTTC
cdr3_aa: CASSLGLAGGQETQYF

d_call: -
clone_size: -
j_call: TRBJ2-3
v_call: TRBV12-3/TRBV12-4
cdr3_length: 11
cdr3_nt: TGTGCCAGCAGTTTACGCGGGGTGCAGTATTTT
cdr3_aa: CASSLRGVQYF

d_call: TRBD2
clone_size: -
j_call: TRBJ2-5
v_call: TRBV30
cdr3_length: 16
cdr3_nt: TGTGCCCAAACCGGGACTAGCGGGAGGGGGTCCGAGACCCAGTACTTC
cdr3_aa: CAQTGTSGRGSETQYF

d_call: TRBD2
clone_size: -
j_call: TRBJ2-1
v_call: TRBV20-1
cdr3_length: 18
cdr3_nt: TGCAGTGCTAGAGAACGGACTAGCGGGGGGACAGCCTACAATGAGCAGTTCTTC
cdr3_aa: CSARERTSGGTAYNEQFF

d_call: -
clone_size: -
j_call: TRBJ1-5
v_call: TRBV25-1
cdr3_length: 12
cdr3_nt: TGTGCCAGCAGTGGGGGCAATCAGCCCCAGCATTTT
cdr3_aa: CASSGGNQPQHF

d_call: TRBD1
clone_size: few
j_call: TRBJ2-7
v_call: TRBV7-9
cdr3_length: 15
cdr3_nt: TGTGCCAGCAGCTTACTATACAGGGGGCAGTACGAGCAGTACTTC
cdr3_aa: CASSLLYRGQYEQYF

d_call: TRBD1
clone_size: few
j_call: TRBJ2-5
v_call: TRBV9
cdr3_length: 16
cdr3_nt: TGTGCCAGCAGCCCACCGCCGGGACAGCAACAAGAGACCCAGTACTTC
cdr3_aa: CASSPPPGQQQETQYF

d_call: -
clone_size: -
j_call: TRBJ2-1
v_call: TRBV20-1
cdr3_length: 14
cdr3_nt: TGCAGTGCTTCAGGCAGGGTGCACTACAATGAGCAGTTCTTC
cdr3_aa: CSASGRVHYNEQFF

d_call: -
clone_size: -
j_call: TRBJ1-5
v_call: TRBV27
cdr3_length: 17
cdr3_nt: TGTGCCAGCAGTCCCCGCTCCATGGACTATAGCAATCAGCCCCAGCATTTT
cdr3_aa: CASSPRSMDYSNQPQHF

d_call: TRBD2
clone_size: -
j_call: TRBJ2-3
v_call: TRBV2
cdr3_length: 11
cdr3_nt: TGTGCCAGCGGGAGCGGGAGTCAGCAGTATTTT
cdr3_aa: CASGSGSQQYF

d_call: TRBD1
clone_size: -
j_call: TRBJ2-4
v_call: TRBV7-8
cdr3_length: 17
cdr3_nt: TGTGCCAGCAGCTTAAGACCGGGACAGGGTGGCAAAAACATTCAGTACTTC
cdr3_aa: CASSLRPGQGGKNIQYF

d_call: -
clone_size: -
j_call: TRBJ1-6
v_call: TRBV20-1
cdr3_length: 16
cdr3_nt: TGCAGTGCTAGAGATCTTATCTTGAGCCCTGGGTCACCCCTCCACTTT
cdr3_aa: CSARDLILSPGSPLHF

d_call: -
clone_size: -
j_call: TRBJ2-3
v_call: TRBV19
cdr3_length: 13
cdr3_nt: TGTGCCAGTAGTATAGAGCGCGCAGATACGCAGTATTTT
cdr3_aa: CASSIERADTQYF

d_call: -
clone_size: -
j_call: TRBJ1-1
v_call: TRBV7-9
cdr3_length: 15
cdr3_nt: TGTGCCAGCAGCTTAAGGGCAGGGGCGAACACTGAAGCTTTCTTT
cdr3_aa: CASSLRAGANTEAFF

d_call: -
clone_size: -
j_call: TRBJ1-6
v_call: TRBV6-4
cdr3_length: 16
cdr3_nt: TGTGCCAGCAGTGACTCTTATGGGATTGCTAATTCACCCCTCCACTTT
cdr3_aa: CASSDSYGIANSPLHF

d_call: -
clone_size: -
j_call: TRBJ1-6
v_call: TRBV10-3
cdr3_length: 15
cdr3_nt: TGTGCCATCAGTGAGAATCACATCTATAATTCACCCCTCCACTTT
cdr3_aa: CAISENHIYNSPLHF

d_call: -
clone_size: -
j_call: TRBJ2-5
v_call: TRBV10-3
cdr3_length: 18
cdr3_nt: TGTGCCATCAGTGAGCGCCTCGTTGGAGAGGCACGTGGGGAGACCCAGTACTTC
cdr3_aa: CAISERLVGEARGETQYF

d_call: -
clone_size: -
j_call: TRBJ2-3
v_call: TRBV6-5
cdr3_length: 14
cdr3_nt: TGTGCCAGCAGTTACCCCGGGGAAGGAGATACGCAGTATTTT
cdr3_aa: CASSYPGEGDTQYF

d_call: -
clone_size: once
j_call: TRBJ1-2
v_call: TRBV4-1
cdr3_length: 15
cdr3_nt: TGCGCCAGCAGCCAGGTCCGGGACAAGGGCTATGGCTACACCTTC
cdr3_aa: CASSQVRDKGYGYTF

d_call: -
clone_size: -
j_call: TRBJ2-6
v_call: TRBV19
cdr3_length: 17
cdr3_nt: TGTGCCAGTACCCCGGGGCCTCAAATGGGCGGGGCCAACGTCCTGACTTTC
cdr3_aa: CASTPGPQMGGANVLTF

d_call: -
clone_size: -
j_call: TRBJ2-1
v_call: TRBV27
cdr3_length: 15
cdr3_nt: TGTGCCAGCAGTTTCTCCTCGCAGGGACGGGATGAGCAGTTCTTC
cdr3_aa: CASSFSSQGRDEQFF

d_call: TRBD1
clone_size: -
j_call: TRBJ2-3
v_call: TRBV7-2
cdr3_length: 15
cdr3_nt: TGTGCCAGCAGCTTTCGGACAGGGCTAACAGATACGCAGTATTTT
cdr3_aa: CASSFRTGLTDTQYF

d_call: TRBD2
clone_size: -
j_call: TRBJ2-1
v_call: TRBV6-1
cdr3_length: 15
cdr3_nt: TGTGCCAGCAGTCGAGCGGGGCGATCCTACAATGAGCAGTTCTTC
cdr3_aa: CASSRAGRSYNEQFF

d_call: TRBD1
clone_size: few
j_call: TRBJ2-3
v_call: TRBV11-2
cdr3_length: 14
cdr3_nt: TGTGCCAGCAGCAAGGGGACAGGGGTTGATACGCAGTATTTT
cdr3_aa: CASSKGTGVDTQYF

d_call: -
clone_size: large
j_call: TRBJ2-6
v_call: TRBV6-1
cdr3_length: 14
cdr3_nt: TGTGCCAGCACCAGGGGTTCTGGGGCCAACGTCCTGACTTTC
cdr3_aa: CASTRGSGANVLTF

d_call: TRBD1
clone_size: -
j_call: TRBJ1-1
v_call: TRBV7-6
cdr3_length: 12
cdr3_nt: TGTGCCAGCAGCCCGGGACAGCTTCAAGCTTTCTTT
cdr3_aa: CASSPGQLQAFF

d_call: TRBD2
clone_size: few
j_call: TRBJ2-4
v_call: TRBV6-5
cdr3_length: 14
cdr3_nt: TGTGCCAGCAGTTACGGGACGAGCGGGGACATTCAGTACTTC
cdr3_aa: CASSYGTSGDIQYF

d_call: -
clone_size: -
j_call: TRBJ2-6
v_call: TRBV7-8
cdr3_length: 14
cdr3_nt: TGTGCCAGCAGCTTAGGAGGTGGGGCCAACGTCCTGACTTTC
cdr3_aa: CASSLGGGANVLTF

d_call: -
clone_size: few
j_call: TRBJ2-3
v_call: TRBV28
cdr3_length: 12
cdr3_nt: TGTGCCAGCAGTTCCCAGACAGATACGCAGTATTTT
cdr3_aa: CASSSQTDTQYF

d_call: TRBD1
clone_size: -
j_call: TRBJ1-2
v_call: TRBV9
cdr3_length: 15
cdr3_nt: TGTGCCAGCAGCCCACAACAGGGGGTGAACTATGGCTACACCTTC
cdr3_aa: CASSPQQGVNYGYTF

d_call: -
clone_size: once
j_call: TRBJ1-1
v_call: TRBV3-1
cdr3_length: 13
cdr3_nt: TGTGCCAGCGGATCGGGTACTGACACTGAAGCTTTCTTT
cdr3_aa: CASGSGTDTEAFF

d_call: -
clone_size: -
j_call: TRBJ1-3
v_call: TRBV28
cdr3_length: 13
cdr3_nt: TGTGCCAGCAGTTTGTCCCGGGGCGGGGGTGTGCATTTT
cdr3_aa: CASSLSRGGGVHF

d_call: TRBD1
clone_size: -
j_call: TRBJ1-2
v_call: TRBV7-8
cdr3_length: 16
cdr3_nt: TGTGCCAGCAGCTTAGGGGCCACAGGGGGTGGCTATGGCTACACCTTC
cdr3_aa: CASSLGATGGGYGYTF

d_call: -
clone_size: -
j_call: TRBJ1-2
v_call: TRBV10-3
cdr3_length: 13
cdr3_nt: TGTGCCATCACCTTATCAGGGGAGGGCGGCTACACCTTC
cdr3_aa: CAITLSGEGGYTF

d_call: -
clone_size: -
j_call: TRBJ2-5
v_call: TRBV30
cdr3_length: 13
cdr3_nt: TGTGCCTGGAATATCGCCATGGGGGAGACCCAGTACTTC
cdr3_aa: CAWNIAMGETQYF

d_call: TRBD1
clone_size: -
j_call: TRBJ2-3
v_call: TRBV6-1
cdr3_length: 17
cdr3_nt: TGTGCCAGCAGTGACCCACTCGCCTGGACAGGGGCTGATACGCAGTATTTT
cdr3_aa: CASSDPLAWTGADTQYF

d_call: -
clone_size: -
j_call: TRBJ2-3
v_call: TRBV2
cdr3_length: 16
cdr3_nt: TGTGCCAGCAGCGCCCCGGGTCGAGCCTCCTCAGATACGCAGTATTTT
cdr3_aa: CASSAPGRASSDTQYF